The entry below describes one TCR beta chain. What it binds is not known. J lost 7 bases, V lost 2 bases, and 4 bases had no gene match. The CDR3 runs to 14 residues. CDR1 is MDHEN, CDR2 SYDVKM, per germline. This entry is derived from a study of cytomegalovirus exposure and HLA in healthy donors. Primers: 60 Vbeta forward and 13 Jbeta reverse. The data were produced by immunoSEQ multiplex PCR, yet TCRdb's version contains in-frame clones alone and is incomplete. This sample yields 65,000 to 100,000 clones, of which around 79% are seen a single time; approximately 14% belongs to the top ten. Whereas donors were nominally healthy upon sampling, unrecorded immune exposures were probable. Whole-study results and caveats: TCR beta V- and J-gene trimming, according to a later analysis, was linked to a missense DCLRE1C variant.

This rearrangement joins TRBV28 to TRBJ2-1, with 8 bases that match TRBD2. The TCR comes from a woman between 40 and 55 years old in good health and CMV-seropositive. The source material was PBMCs. The CDR3 reads CASSLGLASNEQFF. CDR3 DNA sequence: TGTGCCAGCAGTTTAGGACTAGCCTCGAATGAGCAGTTCTTC.